This T cell receptor beta chain was sequenced for a study of T cell responses to AZD1222 COVID-19 vaccine. Assay: immunoSEQ multiplex PCR; the TCRdb copy retains only in-frame clones and omits some. The sample lists 200,000 to 250,000 clones, about 95% occurring once. CDR3 length: 13 amino acids. The germline V gene encodes CDR1 MNHEY and CDR2 SVGAGI. Trimming pared 1 base from V and 5 bases from J, leaving 8 bases between. The chain uses TRBV6-5 and TRBJ1-2, with D tentatively TRBD1 (6 bases). Sequenced material: peripheral blood, taken 28 days after the second dose of the MenACWY control vaccine. The origin of this receptor is an adult who received the MenACWY meningococcal vaccine as a control. CDR3 amino acids: CASSYYGQYGYTF. The CDR3 DNA sequence: TGTGCCAGCAGTTACTACGGACAGTATGGCTACACCTTC.